Included here is one T cell receptor beta chain sequence, with context. The data belong to a study of blood T cell repertoires in COVID-19. In the authors' methods: Reference gene primer amplification gave nucleated cell count estimates. Sequencing used immunoSEQ multiplex PCR; TCRdb keeps in-frame clones, though not all of them. V, J and clone size derive from that table, while D and trimming were established from the DNA sequence. The top ten hold under 4% of the sample, which has roughly 340,000 clones, 80% to 90% seen once. This CDR3 region has 14 residues. The V segment lost 5 bases and the J segment 6 bases; nucleotides outside the gene matches: 4. Germline CDR1 SGHTA, CDR2 FQGNSA.

This receptor was identified in a woman aged 25 to 39 with COVID-19, enrolled during active disease. The sequenced sample was peripheral blood. The J gene is TRBJ1-6, the V gene TRBV7-2; 7 nucleotides agree with TRBD1. The CDR3 sequence: CASSPGQINSPLHF. The DNA for the CDR3 is TGTGCCAGCAGCCCGGGACAGATTAATTCACCCCTCCACTTT.